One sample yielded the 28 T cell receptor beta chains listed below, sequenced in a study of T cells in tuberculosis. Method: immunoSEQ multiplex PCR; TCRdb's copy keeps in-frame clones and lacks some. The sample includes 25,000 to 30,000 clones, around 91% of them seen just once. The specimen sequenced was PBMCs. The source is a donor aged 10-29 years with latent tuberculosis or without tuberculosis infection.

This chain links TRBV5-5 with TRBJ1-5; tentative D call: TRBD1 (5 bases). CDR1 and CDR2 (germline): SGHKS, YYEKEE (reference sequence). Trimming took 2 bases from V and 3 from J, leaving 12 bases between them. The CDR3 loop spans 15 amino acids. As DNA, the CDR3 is TGTGCCAGCAGCTTCGGGGGGTCGGTCAATCAGCCCCAGCATTTT. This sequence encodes CASSFGGSVNQPQHF.

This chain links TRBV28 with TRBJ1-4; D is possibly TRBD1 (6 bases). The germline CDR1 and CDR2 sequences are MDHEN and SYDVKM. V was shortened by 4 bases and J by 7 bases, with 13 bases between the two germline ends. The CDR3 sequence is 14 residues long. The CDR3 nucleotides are TGTGCCAGCAGTTCACAGGGAGGGAGTGAAAAACTGTTTTTT. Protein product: CASSSQGGSEKLFF.

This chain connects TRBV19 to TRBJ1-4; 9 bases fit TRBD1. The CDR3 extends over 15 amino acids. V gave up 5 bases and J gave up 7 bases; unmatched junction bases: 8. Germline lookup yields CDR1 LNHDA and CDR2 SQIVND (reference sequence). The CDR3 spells CASSAHRGRVEKLFF. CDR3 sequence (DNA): TGTGCCAGTAGTGCCCACAGGGGGCGAGTTGAAAAACTGTTTTTT.

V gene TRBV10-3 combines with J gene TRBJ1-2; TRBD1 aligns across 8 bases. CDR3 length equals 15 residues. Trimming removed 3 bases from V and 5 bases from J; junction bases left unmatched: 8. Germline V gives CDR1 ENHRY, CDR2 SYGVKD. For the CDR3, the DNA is TGTGCCATCAGTGAAAGGGGACAGGCGCAATATGGCTACACCTTC. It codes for CAISERGQAQYGYTF.

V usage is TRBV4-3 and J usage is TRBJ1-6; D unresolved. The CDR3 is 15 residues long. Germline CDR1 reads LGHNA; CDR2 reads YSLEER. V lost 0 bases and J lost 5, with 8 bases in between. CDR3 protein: CASSQEQFDNSPLHF. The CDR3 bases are TGCGCCAGCAGCCAAGAACAGTTCGATAATTCACCCCTCCACTTT.

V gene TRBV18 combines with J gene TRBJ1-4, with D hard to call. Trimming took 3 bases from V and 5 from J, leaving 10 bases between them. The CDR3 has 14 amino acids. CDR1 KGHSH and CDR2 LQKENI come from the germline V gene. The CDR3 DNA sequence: TGTGCCAGCTCACCGTCAGTACCCAATGAAAAACTGTTTTTT. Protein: CASSPSVPNEKLFF.

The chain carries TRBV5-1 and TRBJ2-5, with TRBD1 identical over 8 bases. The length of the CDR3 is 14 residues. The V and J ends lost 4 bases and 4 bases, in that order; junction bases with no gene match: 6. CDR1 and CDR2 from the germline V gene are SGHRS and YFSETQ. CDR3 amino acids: CASSASTGAETQYF. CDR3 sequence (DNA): TGCGCCAGCAGCGCCTCGACAGGGGCAGAGACCCAGTACTTC.

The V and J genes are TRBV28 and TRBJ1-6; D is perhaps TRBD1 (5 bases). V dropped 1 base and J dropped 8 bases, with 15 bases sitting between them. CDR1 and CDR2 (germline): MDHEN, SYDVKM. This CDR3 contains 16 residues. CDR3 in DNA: TGTGCCAGCAGTTTATATCCAGGGAACGTCTATTCACCCCTCCACTTT. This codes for CASSLYPGNVYSPLHF.

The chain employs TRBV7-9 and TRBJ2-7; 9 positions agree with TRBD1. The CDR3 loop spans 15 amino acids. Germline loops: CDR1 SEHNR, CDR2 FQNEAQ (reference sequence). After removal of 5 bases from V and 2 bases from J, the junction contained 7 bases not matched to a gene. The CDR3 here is CASSLGTGQTYEQYF. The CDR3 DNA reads TGTGCCAGCAGCCTAGGGACAGGGCAGACCTACGAGCAGTACTTC.

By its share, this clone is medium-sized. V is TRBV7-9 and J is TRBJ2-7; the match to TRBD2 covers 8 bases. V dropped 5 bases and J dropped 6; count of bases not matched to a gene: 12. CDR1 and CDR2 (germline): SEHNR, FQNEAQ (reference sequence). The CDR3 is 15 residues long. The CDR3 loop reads CASSRDSLGGGEQYF. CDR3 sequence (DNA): TGTGCCAGCAGCCGAGACAGTCTCGGGGGGGGCGAGCAGTACTTC.

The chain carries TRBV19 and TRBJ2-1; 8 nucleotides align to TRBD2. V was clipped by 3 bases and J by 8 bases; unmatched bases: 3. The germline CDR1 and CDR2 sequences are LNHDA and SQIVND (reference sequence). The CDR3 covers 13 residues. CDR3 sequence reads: CASSMVRGDEQFF. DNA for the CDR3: TGTGCCAGTAGTATGGTGCGGGGGGATGAGCAGTTCTTC.

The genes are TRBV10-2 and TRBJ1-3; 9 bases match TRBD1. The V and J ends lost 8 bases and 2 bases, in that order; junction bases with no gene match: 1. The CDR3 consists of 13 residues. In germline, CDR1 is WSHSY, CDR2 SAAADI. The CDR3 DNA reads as TGCGCCAGCGGGACAGGGACTGGAAACACCATATATTTT. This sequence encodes CASGTGTGNTIYF.

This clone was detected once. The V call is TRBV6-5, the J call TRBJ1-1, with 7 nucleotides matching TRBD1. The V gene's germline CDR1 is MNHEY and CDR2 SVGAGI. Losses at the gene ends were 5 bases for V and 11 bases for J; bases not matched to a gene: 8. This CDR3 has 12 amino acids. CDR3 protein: CASSGRQGRAFF. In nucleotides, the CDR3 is TGTGCCAGCAGTGGACGACAGGGCCGGGCTTTCTTT.

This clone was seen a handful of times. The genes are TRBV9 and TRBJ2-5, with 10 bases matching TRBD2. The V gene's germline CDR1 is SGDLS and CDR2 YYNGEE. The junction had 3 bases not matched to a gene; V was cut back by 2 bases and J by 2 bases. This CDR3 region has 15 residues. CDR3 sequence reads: CASSVGTSVQETQYF. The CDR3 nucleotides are TGTGCCAGCAGCGTCGGGACTAGCGTACAAGAGACCCAGTACTTC.

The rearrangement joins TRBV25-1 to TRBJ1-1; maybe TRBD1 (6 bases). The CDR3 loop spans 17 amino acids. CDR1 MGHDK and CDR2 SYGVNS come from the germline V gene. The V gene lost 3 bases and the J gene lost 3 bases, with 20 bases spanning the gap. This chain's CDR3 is CASSDGFRGEGDTEAFF. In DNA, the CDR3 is TGTGCCAGCAGTGATGGATTCCGAGGCGAGGGGGACACTGAAGCTTTCTTT.

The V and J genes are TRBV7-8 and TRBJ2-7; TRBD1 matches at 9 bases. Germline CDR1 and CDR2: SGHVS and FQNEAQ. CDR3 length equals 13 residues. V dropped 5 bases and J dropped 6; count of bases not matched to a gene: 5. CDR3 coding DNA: TGTGCCAGCAGCACGAGGACAGGGGTCGAGCAGTACTTC. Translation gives CASSTRTGVEQYF.

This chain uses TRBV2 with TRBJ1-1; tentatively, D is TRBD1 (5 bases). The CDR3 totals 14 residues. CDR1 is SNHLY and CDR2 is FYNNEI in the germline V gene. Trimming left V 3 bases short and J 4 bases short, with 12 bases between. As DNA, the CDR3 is TGTGCCAGCAGTGATATGCGGGACTCCACTGAAGCTTTCTTT. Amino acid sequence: CASSDMRDSTEAFF. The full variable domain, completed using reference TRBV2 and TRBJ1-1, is EPEVTQTPSHQVTQMGQEVILRCVPISNHLYFYWYRQILGQKVEFLVSFYNNEISEKSEIFDDQFSVERPDGSNFTLKIRSTKLEDSAMYFCASSDMRDSTEAFFGQGTRLTVV.

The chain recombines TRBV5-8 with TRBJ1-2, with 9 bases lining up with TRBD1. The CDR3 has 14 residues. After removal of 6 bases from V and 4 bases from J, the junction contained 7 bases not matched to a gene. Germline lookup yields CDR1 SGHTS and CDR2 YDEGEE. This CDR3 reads CASTPGQGTYGYTF. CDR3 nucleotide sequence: TGTGCCAGCACCCCCGGACAGGGGACCTATGGCTACACCTTC. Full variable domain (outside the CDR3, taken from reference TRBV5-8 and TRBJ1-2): EAGVTQSPTHLIKTRGQQATLRCSPISGHTSVYWYQQALGLGLQFLLWYDEGEERNRGNFPPRFSGRQFPNYSSELNVNALELEDSALYLCASTPGQGTYGYTFGSGTRLTVV.

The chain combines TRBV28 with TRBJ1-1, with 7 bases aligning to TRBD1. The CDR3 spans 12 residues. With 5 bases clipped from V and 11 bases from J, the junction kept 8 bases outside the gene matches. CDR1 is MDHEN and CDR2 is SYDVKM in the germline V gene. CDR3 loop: CASSLITGAAFF. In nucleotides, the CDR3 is TGTGCCAGCAGTCTGATCACAGGGGCTGCTTTCTTT.

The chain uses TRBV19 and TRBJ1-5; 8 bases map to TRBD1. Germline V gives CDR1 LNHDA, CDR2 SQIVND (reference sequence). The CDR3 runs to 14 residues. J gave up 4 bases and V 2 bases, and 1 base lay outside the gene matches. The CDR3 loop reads CASSIQGANQPQHF. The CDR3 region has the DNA TGTGCCAGTAGTATACAGGGGGCGAATCAGCCCCAGCATTTT.

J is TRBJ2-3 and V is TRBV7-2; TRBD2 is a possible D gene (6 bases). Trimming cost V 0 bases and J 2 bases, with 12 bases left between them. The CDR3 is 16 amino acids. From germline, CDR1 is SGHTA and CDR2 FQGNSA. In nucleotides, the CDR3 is TGTGCCAGCAGCTTAGCTAGCGGAAGCTACACAGATACGCAGTATTTT. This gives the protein CASSLASGSYTDTQYF.

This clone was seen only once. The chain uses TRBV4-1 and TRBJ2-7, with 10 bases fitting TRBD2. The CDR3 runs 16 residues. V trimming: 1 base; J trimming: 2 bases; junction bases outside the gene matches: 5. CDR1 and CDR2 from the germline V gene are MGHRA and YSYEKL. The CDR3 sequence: CASSQGWLAGAYEQYF. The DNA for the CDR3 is TGCGCCAGCAGCCAAGGGTGGCTAGCGGGGGCCTACGAGCAGTACTTC.

The CDR3 protein is CASSLSEGFRRSPLHF. The DNA for the CDR3 is TGTGCCAGCAGTTTATCCGAGGGTTTCAGACGGTCACCCCTCCACTTT. The V call is TRBV27, the J call TRBJ1-6; no clear D. The germline V gene encodes CDR1 MNHEY and CDR2 SMNVEV (reference sequence). The CDR3 consists of 16 residues. Trimming pared 0 bases from V and 10 bases from J, leaving 16 bases between.

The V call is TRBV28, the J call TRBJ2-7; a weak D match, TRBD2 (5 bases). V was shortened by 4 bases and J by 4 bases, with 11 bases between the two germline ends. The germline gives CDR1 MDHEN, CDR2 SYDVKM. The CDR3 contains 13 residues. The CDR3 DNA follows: TGTGCCAGCAGTTCCGGGATTCTATACGAGCAGTACTTC. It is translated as CASSSGILYEQYF.

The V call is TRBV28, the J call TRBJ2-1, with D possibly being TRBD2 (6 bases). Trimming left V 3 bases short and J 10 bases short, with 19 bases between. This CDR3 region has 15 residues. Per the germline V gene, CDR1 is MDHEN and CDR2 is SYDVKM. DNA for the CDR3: TGTGCCAGCAGTTTGTGGAGGGAGGACCAAAACGAGCAGTTCTTC. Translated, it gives CASSLWREDQNEQFF.

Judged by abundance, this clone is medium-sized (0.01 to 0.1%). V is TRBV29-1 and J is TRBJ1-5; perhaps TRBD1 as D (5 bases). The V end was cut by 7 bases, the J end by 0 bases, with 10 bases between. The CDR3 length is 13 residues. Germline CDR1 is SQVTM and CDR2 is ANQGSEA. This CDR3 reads CSAKTDSNQPQHF. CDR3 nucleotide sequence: TGCAGCGCTAAGACAGATAGCAATCAGCCCCAGCATTTT.

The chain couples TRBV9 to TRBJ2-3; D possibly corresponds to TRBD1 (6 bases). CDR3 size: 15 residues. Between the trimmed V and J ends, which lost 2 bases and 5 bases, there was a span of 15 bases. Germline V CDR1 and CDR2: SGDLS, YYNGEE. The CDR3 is CASSVSAGAEDTQYF. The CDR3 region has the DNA TGTGCCAGCAGCGTCTCAGCAGGGGCCGAAGATACGCAGTATTTT. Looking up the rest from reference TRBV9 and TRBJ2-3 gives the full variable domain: DSGVTQTPKHLITATGQRVTLRCSPRSGDLSVYWYQQSLDQGLQFLIQYYNGEERAKGNILERFSAQQFPDLHSELNLSSLELGDSALYFCASSVSAGAEDTQYFGPGTRLTVL.

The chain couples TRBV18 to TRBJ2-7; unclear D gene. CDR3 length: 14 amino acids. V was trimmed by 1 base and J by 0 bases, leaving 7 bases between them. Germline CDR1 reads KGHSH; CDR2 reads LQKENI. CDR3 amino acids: CASSPRAGSYEQYF. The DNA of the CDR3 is TGTGCCAGCTCACCACGGGCAGGCTCCTACGAGCAGTACTTC.